Described below is a single T cell receptor beta chain sequence and its context. These data originate in a study of shared clonotypes between healthy human individuals. Repertoires were generated with immunoSEQ multiplex PCR, while TCRdb's copy carries only in-frame clones and drops some. This table holds more than 1,200,000 clones, approximately 98.5% found once. CDR1 is SGHNT and CDR2 is YYREEE in the germline V gene (reference sequence). The CDR3 is made up of 13 amino acids. The germline V and J ends were trimmed by 2 bases and 6 bases, with 10 bases remaining between them. The TCR comes from a man in his thirties or forties in good health. Sequencing used naive CD4+ T cells sorted from blood. The sample's subset: CD45RA+ positively selected. The V gene is TRBV5-4, the J gene TRBJ2-3, with a possible D match to TRBD1 (5 bases). For the CDR3, the DNA is TGTGCCAGCAGCTTTCTCAGGGCGGATACGCAGTATTTT. This translates into CASSFLRADTQYF. Together with reference TRBV5-4 and TRBJ2-3, the CDR3 gives the full variable domain: ETGVTQSPTHLIKTRGQQVTLRCSSQSGHNTVSWYQQALGQGPQFIFQYYREEENGRGNFPPRFSGLQFPNYSSELNVNALELDDSALYLCASSFLRADTQYFGPGTRLTVL.